Below are 25 T cell receptor beta chains sequenced from a single sample in a study of T cells in Graves' hyperthyroidism and ophthalmopathy. RNA transcripts provided the source from which TCR beta CDR3 regions were amplified. Initially, a first-round RT-PCR of the TCR CDR3 employed the HTBI primer set. TCRdb ran MiXCR on the multiplex PCR reads and lists one entry per CDR3 protein. In the table there are about 350,000 distinct CDR3 sequences, about 18% of which are singletons. The specimen was blood. These receptors were collected from a woman under 30 with Graves' hyperthyroidism.

In this sample, this clonotype turned up a few times. The chain recombines TRBV5-1 with TRBJ1-1; D perhaps matches TRBD1 (6 bases). Germline CDR1 and CDR2: SGHRS and YFSETQ. This CDR3 region has 14 residues. V was cut by 5 bases and J by 0 bases, with 11 bases left in between. CDR3 bases: TGCGCCAGCAGGGGAAGGACAGTGAACACTGAAGCTTTCTTT. It yields the protein CASRGRTVNTEAFF. The entire variable domain, with the rest obtained from reference TRBV5-1 and TRBJ1-1, is as follows: KAGVTQTPRYLIKTRGQQVTLSCSPISGHRSVSWYQQTPGQGLQFLFEYFSETQRNKGNFPGRFSGRQFSNSRSEMNVSTLELGDSALYLCASRGRTVNTEAFFGQGTRLTVV.

There are many counts of this clonotype. This chain links TRBV12-3 or TRBV12-4 with TRBJ1-5; TRBD1 matches at 7 bases. V gave up 3 bases and J gave up 1 base; unmatched junction bases: 3. This CDR3 comprises 15 residues. The CDR3 nucleotides are TGTGCCAGCAGTTTTTCAGGGGGGAGCAATCAGCCCCAGCATTTT. Translating it yields CASSFSGGSNQPQHF.

As concerns this clonotype: Being one base from a much bigger clone, this may be a read error. V and J are TRBV12-3 or TRBV12-4 and TRBJ2-7; TRBD1 aligns across 11 bases. The junction had 13 bases not matched to a gene; V was cut back by 8 bases and J by 7 bases. CDR3 length equals 15 residues. The CDR3 DNA reads as TGTGCCAGCTGCGAATCGGACAGGGGGCCTTTAGAGCAGTACTTC. This translates into CASCESDRGPLEQYF.

This clonotype was seen more than once but under ten times. CDR3 DNA: TGTGCCAGCAGCTTTCGGCTCGCTAGCGGAAACACCGGGGAGCTGTTTTTT. It translates to CASSFRLASGNTGELFF. The chain employs TRBV3-1 and TRBJ2-2, with 7 bases that match TRBD2. Germline lookup yields CDR1 LGHDT and CDR2 YNNKEL (reference sequence). The junction had 11 bases not matched to a gene; V was cut back by 5 bases and J by 2 bases. The CDR3 is 17 amino acids.

There are many counts of this clonotype. The chain joins TRBV20-1 to TRBJ1-5; tentatively, D is TRBD1 (6 bases). The CDR3 covers 12 residues. Germline CDR1 and CDR2: DFQATT and SNEGSKA (reference sequence). Between the trimmed V and J ends, which lost 6 bases and 6 bases, there was a span of 12 bases. The CDR3 region has the DNA TGCAGTGCGTTTGAGGGGGGTCAGCCCCAGCATTTT. Translation: CSAFEGGQPQHF.

This clonotype was recorded many times. CDR3 loop: CASSWGQGNYEQYF. The DNA for the CDR3 is TGTGCCAGCAGCTGGGGACAGGGGAACTACGAGCAGTACTTC. This sequence joins TRBV11-2 and TRBJ2-7; 10 nucleotides agree with TRBD1. There are 14 residues in the CDR3. V shed 4 bases and J 3 bases; nucleotides not matched to a gene: 3. Germline assignment: CDR1 SGHAT and CDR2 FQNNGV. Full variable domain (remainder filled in from reference TRBV11-2 and TRBJ2-7): EAGVAQSPRYKIIEKRQSVAFWCNPISGHATLYWYQQILGQGPKLLIQFQNNGVVDDSQLPKDRFSAERLKGVDSTLKIQPAKLEDSAVYLCASSWGQGNYEQYFGPGTRLTVT.

The J gene is TRBJ2-2, the V gene TRBV11-1; 10 nucleotides agree with TRBD2. Unmatched junction bases numbered 12, after V lost 3 bases and J lost 2 bases. The CDR3 has 19 residues. The V gene's germline CDR1 is SGHAT and CDR2 FQDESV (reference sequence). The CDR3, as DNA: TGTGCCAGCAGCTTGGCGGGCTTGGGACTAGCGAAAAACACCGGGGAGCTGTTTTTT. Its translation: CASSLAGLGLAKNTGELFF.

This clonotype was seen at least ten times. CDR3 in amino acids: CASSELGTGANYGYTF. As DNA, the CDR3 is TGTGCCAGCAGCGAACTCGGGACAGGGGCTAACTATGGCTACACCTTC. The gene calls are TRBV6-1 and TRBJ1-2; 10 bases agree with TRBD1. The length of the CDR3 is 16 residues. Germline values: CDR1 MNHNS, CDR2 SASEGT. V lost 6 bases to trimming and J lost 0 bases; unmatched junction nucleotides: 7.

This clonotype was counted ten times or more. CDR3 protein: CASSYRQNYGYTF. The CDR3 DNA is TGTGCCAGCAGTTACAGGCAGAACTATGGCTACACCTTC. The chain couples TRBV6-5 to TRBJ1-2; D not resolved. In germline, CDR1 is MNHEY, CDR2 SVGAGI. The V end was cut by 2 bases, the J end by 2 bases, with 6 bases between. CDR3 length: 13 amino acids.

This clonotype was detected many times. This rearrangement joins TRBV6-5 to TRBJ2-2; weak D call: TRBD2 (6 bases). The CDR3 extends over 16 amino acids. CDR1 is MNHEY and CDR2 is SVGAGI in the germline V gene. V dropped 2 bases and J dropped 5 bases, with 15 bases sitting between them. The CDR3 sequence is CASSYAPTSFTGELFF. For the CDR3, the DNA is TGTGCCAGCAGTTACGCCCCGACTAGTTTTACCGGGGAGCTGTTTTTT.

The sample holds many counts of this clonotype. The chain carries TRBV12-3 or TRBV12-4 and TRBJ2-7, with no clear D. The V gene lost 2 bases and the J gene lost 0 bases, with 8 bases spanning the gap. There are 14 residues in the CDR3. Written as DNA, the CDR3 is TGTGCCAGCAGTTTAAGGGCGGTCTCCTACGAGCAGTACTTC. This sequence encodes CASSLRAVSYEQYF.

The table lists this clonotype with many counts. The rearrangement joins TRBV6-1 to TRBJ2-7, with D perhaps matching TRBD1 (7 bases). Between the trimmed V and J ends, which lost 6 bases and 2 bases, there was a span of 17 bases. Germline values: CDR1 MNHNS, CDR2 SASEGT. CDR3 length: 15 residues. CDR3 residues: CASSNKQGGAYEQYF. The DNA of the CDR3 is TGTGCCAGCAGCAACAAGCAGGGGGGAGCCTACGAGCAGTACTTC.

The V gene is TRBV2, the J gene TRBJ1-1; D unclear. Germline V gene sequence: CDR1 SNHLY, CDR2 FYNNEI. The V and J ends lost 2 bases and 11 bases respectively, with 18 bases between them. This CDR3 is 14 amino acids long. In DNA, the CDR3 is TGTGCCAGCAGTGAATTTCGGGAGGGTTTGGACGCTTTCTTT. Translating gives CASSEFREGLDAFF.

In its sample, this clonotype was seen many times. V gene TRBV28 combines with J gene TRBJ1-3; 7 positions agree with TRBD1. CDR3 size: 14 residues. From germline, CDR1 is MDHEN and CDR2 SYDVKM. With 5 bases clipped from V and 6 bases from J, the junction kept 7 bases outside the gene matches. The CDR3 nucleotides are TGTGCCAGCAGTCCGACAGGGCGGGTAAACACCATATATTTT. This gives the protein CASSPTGRVNTIYF.

This clonotype appeared many times. This chain links TRBV6-5 with TRBJ2-7, with 8 bases aligning to TRBD2. There are 15 residues in the CDR3. The V segment lost 5 bases and the J segment 12 bases; nucleotides outside the gene matches: 18. The germline V gene has CDR1 MNHEY and CDR2 SVGAGI. The CDR3 spells CASSLLRAGEPVWYF. CDR3 coding DNA: TGTGCCAGCAGTCTACTCCGAGCGGGGGAACCGGTGTGGTACTTC.

This clonotype came up a few times. The chain combines TRBV13 with TRBJ2-4, with D perhaps matching TRBD1 (8 bases). The germline V gene has CDR1 PRHDT and CDR2 FYEKMQ (reference sequence). Trimming removed 8 bases at V and 3 bases at J, with 20 bases between. This CDR3 contains 16 residues. The CDR3 loop is CASSQGRGQVKNIQYF. The CDR3 nucleotides read TGTGCCAGCTCCCAAGGGAGGGGACAGGTCAAAAACATTCAGTACTTC.

V gene TRBV18 combines with J gene TRBJ2-7; 7 nucleotides align to TRBD1. The CDR3 covers 16 residues. CDR1 is KGHSH and CDR2 is LQKENI in the germline V gene. Trimming removed 2 bases from V and 7 bases from J; junction bases left unmatched: 14. The CDR3 region is CASSPNRDSALEEQYF. CDR3 in DNA: TGTGCCAGCTCACCAAACAGGGACAGTGCCCTAGAAGAGCAGTACTTC. Filled out from reference TRBV18 and TRBJ2-7, the complete variable domain reads NAGVMQNPRHLVRRRGQEARLRCSPMKGHSHVYWYRQLPEEGLKFMVYLQKENIIDESGMPKERFSAEFPKEGPSILRIQQVVRGDSAAYFCASSPNRDSALEEQYFGPGTRLTVT.

This clonotype was found many times. The chain recombines TRBV5-1 with TRBJ1-1; possible D gene TRBD1, 5 bases. Germline-derived CDR1 and CDR2 are SGHRS and YFSETQ. The CDR3 totals 13 residues. V lost 2 bases and J 4 bases, leaving 9 bases between the germline ends. CDR3: CASSLGVGTEAFF. The CDR3 nucleotides are TGCGCCAGCAGCTTAGGGGTTGGCACTGAAGCTTTCTTT. The full variable domain, in which reference TRBV5-1 and TRBJ1-1 provide the parts outside the CDR3, is KAGVTQTPRYLIKTRGQQVTLSCSPISGHRSVSWYQQTPGQGLQFLFEYFSETQRNKGNFPGRFSGRQFSNSRSEMNVSTLELGDSALYLCASSLGVGTEAFFGQGTRLTVV.

The rearrangement uses TRBV18 and TRBJ1-1, with TRBD1 matching over 9 bases. V lost 5 bases, J lost 4 bases, and 5 bases stayed unmatched. In germline, CDR1 is KGHSH, CDR2 LQKENI. The CDR3 runs 14 residues. CDR3 loop: CASSSGTGFTEAFF. The DNA of the CDR3 is TGTGCCAGCTCATCCGGGACAGGGTTCACTGAAGCTTTCTTT.

This clonotype was observed at least ten times. The chain combines TRBV6-5 with TRBJ1-6; no definite D call. This CDR3 is 16 amino acids long. The germline gives CDR1 MNHEY, CDR2 SVGAGI. V was cut by 0 bases and J by 10 bases, with 16 bases left in between. As DNA, the CDR3 is TGTGCCAGCAGTTACTCGATTTCCGGAACACGGTCACCCCTCCACTTT. Translating gives CASSYSISGTRSPLHF.

This clonotype came up many times. V is TRBV9 and J is TRBJ2-2; 10 bases line up with TRBD2. Looked up from germline, CDR1 is SGDLS and CDR2 is YYNGEE. This CDR3 is built from 16 residues. V lost 7 bases and J lost 5; bases outside the gene matches: 11. The CDR3 coding sequence is TGTGCCAGCGGCTGGGCTAGCGGGGGCGTAACCGGGGAGCTGTTTTTT. Protein product: CASGWASGGVTGELFF.

This clonotype was found many times. The rearrangement uses TRBV11-1 and TRBJ1-1; D remains unclear. Trimming took off 2 bases at V and 0 bases at J, with 22 bases between the two ends. CDR3 size: 19 residues. Germline CDR1 and CDR2: SGHAT and FQDESV (reference sequence). CDR3 loop: CASSLPSFERATMNTEAFF. CDR3 DNA: TGTGCCAGCAGCTTACCCTCCTTCGAGAGGGCCACCATGAACACTGAAGCTTTCTTT.

This clonotype was seen at least ten times. J is TRBJ2-7 and V is TRBV5-5, with D tentatively TRBD2 (6 bases). Trimming left V 3 bases short and J 4 bases short, with 14 bases between. This CDR3 comprises 14 residues. Looked up from germline, CDR1 is SGHKS and CDR2 is YYEKEE (reference sequence). The chain's CDR3 is CASSSPKGGYEQYF. CDR3 DNA sequence: TGTGCCAGCAGCTCTCCAAAAGGAGGGTACGAGCAGTACTTC.

This clonotype was recorded many times. The rearrangement links TRBV3-1 to TRBJ2-7; D not resolved. The V and J ends lost 4 bases and 3 bases respectively, with 13 bases between them. This CDR3 is 14 amino acids long. Germline-derived CDR1 and CDR2 are LGHDT and YNNKEL (reference sequence). The CDR3 nucleotides read TGTGCCAGCAGCCCCACGGTGGCGATCTACGAGCAGTACTTC. This translates into CASSPTVAIYEQYF.

This clonotype has at least ten counts. Here the CDR3 DNA reads TGTGCCAGCAGCTTGGGGACAGACCTGGGATACGAGCAGTACTTC. It yields the protein CASSLGTDLGYEQYF. The chain joins TRBV7-6 to TRBJ2-7; TRBD1 matches 7 bases. CDR3 length: 15 amino acids. Germline-derived CDR1 and CDR2 are SGHVS and FNYEAQ. Trimming cost V 3 bases and J 4 bases; bases outside gene matches: 9.